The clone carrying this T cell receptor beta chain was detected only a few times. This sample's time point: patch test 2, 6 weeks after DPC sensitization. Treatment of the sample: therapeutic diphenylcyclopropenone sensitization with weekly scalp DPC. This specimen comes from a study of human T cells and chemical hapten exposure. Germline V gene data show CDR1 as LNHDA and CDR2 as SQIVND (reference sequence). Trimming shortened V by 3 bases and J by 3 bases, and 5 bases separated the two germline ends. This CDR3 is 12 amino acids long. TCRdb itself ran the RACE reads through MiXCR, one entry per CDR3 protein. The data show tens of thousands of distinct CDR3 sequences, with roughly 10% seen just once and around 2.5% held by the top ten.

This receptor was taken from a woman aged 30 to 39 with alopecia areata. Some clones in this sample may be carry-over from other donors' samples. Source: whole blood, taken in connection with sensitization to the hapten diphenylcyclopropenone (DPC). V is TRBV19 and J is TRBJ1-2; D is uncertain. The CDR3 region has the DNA TGTGCCAGTAGTATCGGGGACTATGGCTACACCTTC. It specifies CASSIGDYGYTF.